The 18 T cell receptor beta chains below come from one sample, sequenced in a study of T cell responses to AZD1222 COVID-19 vaccine. TCRdb's copy holds only in-frame clones and misses some; the assay was immunoSEQ multiplex PCR. The sample holds around 180,000 clones; approximately 86% are singletons and the top ten take about 0.49%. Here the sequenced sample was peripheral blood, taken on day 0 of AZD1222 vaccination. The receptors were sampled from an adult in good health.

This sequence joins TRBV3-1 (or the pseudogene TRBV3-2) and TRBJ2-1; D is unclear. The V and J ends lost 1 base and 9 bases respectively, with 7 bases between them. This CDR3 contains 12 residues. Germline CDR1 and CDR2: LGHDT and YNNKEL (reference sequence). CDR3 bases: TGTGCCAGCAGCCAAGCTGCGCCTGAGCAGTTCTTC. Protein: CASSQAAPEQFF.

This clone was counted a single time. V and J are TRBV28 and TRBJ1-5; tentative D call: TRBD1 (5 bases). There are 15 residues in the CDR3. The V gene lost 2 bases and the J gene lost 4 bases, with 12 bases spanning the gap. The germline V gene has CDR1 MDHEN and CDR2 SYDVKM. CDR3 sequence reads: CASSLGGGANQPQHF. CDR3 DNA: TGTGCCAGCAGTTTAGGGGGGGGAGCAAATCAGCCCCAGCATTTT.

J is TRBJ1-4 and V is TRBV29-1; TRBD1 is a possible D gene (5 bases). The V end was cut by 7 bases, the J end by 8 bases, with 14 bases between. CDR3 length equals 12 residues. The V gene's germline CDR1 is SQVTM and CDR2 ANQGSEA. For the CDR3, the DNA is TGCAGCGCCCGGGGGGTTTGGGAAAAACTGTTTTTT. It translates to CSARGVWEKLFF.

V gene TRBV18 combines with J gene TRBJ2-2, with D possibly TRBD1 on 6 matching bases. This CDR3 has 16 residues. V was clipped by 3 bases and J by 5 bases, with 16 bases between them. Germline-derived CDR1 and CDR2 are KGHSH and LQKENI. Here the CDR3 DNA reads TGTGCCAGCTCACCCCCCAGGGGTGGGGTGACCGGGGAGCTGTTTTTT. It is translated as CASSPPRGGVTGELFF.

This chain links TRBV7-9 with TRBJ2-7, with a tentative D call TRBD1 (6 bases). The ends were cut back, 5 bases at V and 7 bases at J, with 24 bases in the middle. The CDR3 totals 16 residues. Germline V CDR1 and CDR2: SEHNR, FQNEAQ (reference sequence). CDR3 region: CASSPPSGTPQGEQYF. The CDR3, as DNA: TGTGCCAGCAGCCCCCCCTCCGGGACACCGCAGGGAGAGCAGTACTTC.

V is TRBV14 and J is TRBJ1-5; D gene unclear. This CDR3 has 17 residues. CDR1 is SGHDN and CDR2 is FVKESK in the germline V gene. V gave up 0 bases and J gave up 0 bases, with 12 bases separating them. The CDR3 here is CASSQDPRLYSNQPQHF. CDR3 bases: TGTGCCAGCAGCCAAGATCCCAGGCTTTATAGCAATCAGCCCCAGCATTTT.

V and J are TRBV7-2 and TRBJ2-2; D is undetermined. The CDR3 is made up of 12 amino acids. Germline CDR1 reads SGHTA; CDR2 reads FQGNSA. Trimming removed 4 bases from V and 5 bases from J, with 5 bases in between. CDR3: CASSSYTGELFF. DNA for the CDR3: TGTGCCAGCAGCTCTTATACCGGGGAGCTGTTTTTT.

The rearrangement joins TRBV6-2 or TRBV6-3 to TRBJ1-1, with D perhaps matching TRBD1 (5 bases). CDR3 length: 16 amino acids. From germline, CDR1 is MNHEY and CDR2 SVGEGT. Trimming left V 5 bases short and J 1 base short, with 17 bases between. This CDR3 is CASSGRGGRPNTEAFF. In DNA, the CDR3 is TGTGCCAGCAGTGGGCGGGGGGGACGGCCGAACACTGAAGCTTTCTTT.

This chain joins TRBV7-3 and TRBJ1-3, with D uncertain. V lost 3 bases and J lost 0, with 3 bases in between. Looked up from germline, CDR1 is SGHTA and CDR2 is FQGTGA. The CDR3 is 13 residues long. The CDR3 DNA reads TGTGCCAGCAGCTTGGGCTCTGGAAACACCATATATTTT. Its protein is CASSLGSGNTIYF.

The rearrangement joins TRBV6-1 to TRBJ2-5; D is uncertain. Per germline, CDR1 MNHNS and CDR2 SASEGT. This CDR3 has 17 residues. Trimming took off 1 base at V and 2 bases at J, with 17 bases between the two ends. The CDR3 loop is CASSEGASRHSQETQYF. Here the CDR3 DNA reads TGTGCCAGCAGTGAAGGAGCCTCCAGACATTCACAAGAGACCCAGTACTTC.

The chain recombines TRBV3-1 (or the pseudogene TRBV3-2) with TRBJ2-5; 8 bases map to TRBD1. The junction had 6 bases not matched to a gene; V was cut back by 5 bases and J by 4 bases. Germline CDR1 reads LGHDT; CDR2 reads YNNKEL (reference sequence). This CDR3 comprises 14 residues. CDR3 bases: TGTGCCAGCAGCAAAGGGACAGGTCGAGAGACCCAGTACTTC. This translates into CASSKGTGRETQYF.

This clone has a single count. The chain links TRBV3-1 (or the pseudogene TRBV3-2) to TRBJ2-6, with 9 bases identical to TRBD1. This CDR3 is 18 amino acids long. V trimming: 5 bases; J trimming: 0 bases; junction bases outside the gene matches: 8. Germline CDR1 and CDR2: LGHDT and YNNKEL (reference sequence). CDR3 sequence reads: CASSAGTGKGSGANVLTF. CDR3 in DNA: TGTGCCAGCAGCGCCGGGACAGGGAAAGGCTCTGGGGCCAACGTCCTGACTTTC.

This clone was observed a handful of times. The chain couples TRBV10-1 to TRBJ2-2; D may be TRBD2 (5 bases). Per germline, CDR1 WNHNN and CDR2 SYGVQD (reference sequence). The CDR3 covers 14 residues. V was shortened by 4 bases and J by 2 bases, with 8 bases between the two germline ends. CDR3 bases: TGCGCCAGCAGTGTTGCGGGTAACACCGGGGAGCTGTTTTTT. Protein sequence: CASSVAGNTGELFF.

The V and J genes are TRBV14 and TRBJ2-3; 7 bases are shared with TRBD2. Trimming removed 3 bases from V and 1 base from J; junction bases left unmatched: 13. The CDR3 length is 18 residues. Germline assignment: CDR1 SGHDN and CDR2 FVKESK. The CDR3 coding sequence is TGTGCCAGCAGCCAGGCGACTGCGGGAGCTCCTGGCACAGATACGCAGTATTTT. This sequence encodes CASSQATAGAPGTDTQYF.

This rearrangement joins TRBV28 to TRBJ2-3; 9 nucleotides align to TRBD2. V was clipped by 7 bases and J by 4 bases; unmatched bases: 12. The CDR3 has 16 residues. CDR1 MDHEN and CDR2 SYDVKM come from the germline V gene. For the CDR3, the DNA is TGTGCCAGCACCCACGCAGGCGGGGGGGCAGCAGATACGCAGTATTTT. It encodes CASTHAGGGAADTQYF.

J is TRBJ1-4 and V is TRBV7-9; D is uncertain. This CDR3 spans 13 amino acids. V lost 2 bases to trimming and J lost 0 bases, with 1 base between them. Germline V gene lookup returns CDR1 SEHNR and CDR2 FQNEAQ (reference sequence). CDR3 coding DNA: TGTGCCAGCAGCTTATCAACTAATGAAAAACTGTTTTTT. Translated: CASSLSTNEKLFF.

The chain joins TRBV9 to TRBJ1-2, with 9 bases fitting TRBD1. Trimming cost V 3 bases and J 8 bases; bases outside gene matches: 5. The CDR3 runs to 13 residues. CDR1 and CDR2 (germline): SGDLS, YYNGEE. As DNA, the CDR3 is TGTGCCAGCAGCGCCCAGGACAGGGGCGGCTACACCTTC. Its translation is CASSAQDRGGYTF.

V and J are TRBV7-9 and TRBJ1-5, with a possible D match to TRBD1 (5 bases). There are 17 residues in the CDR3. Trimming removed 5 bases at V and 0 bases at J, with 17 bases between. Germline assignment: CDR1 SEHNR and CDR2 FQNEAQ (reference sequence). In DNA form, the CDR3 reads TGTGCCAGCAGCCCACTTCGGGGGTATGATAGCAATCAGCCCCAGCATTTT. Translated, it gives CASSPLRGYDSNQPQHF.